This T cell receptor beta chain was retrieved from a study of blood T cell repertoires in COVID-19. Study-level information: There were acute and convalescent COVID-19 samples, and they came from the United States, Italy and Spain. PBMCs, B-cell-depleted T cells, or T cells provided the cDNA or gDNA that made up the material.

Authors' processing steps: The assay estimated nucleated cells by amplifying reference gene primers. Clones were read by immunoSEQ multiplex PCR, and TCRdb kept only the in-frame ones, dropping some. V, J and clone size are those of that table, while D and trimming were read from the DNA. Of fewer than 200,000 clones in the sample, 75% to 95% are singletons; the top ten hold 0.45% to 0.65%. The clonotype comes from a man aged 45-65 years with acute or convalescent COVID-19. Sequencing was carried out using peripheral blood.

The CDR3 coding sequence is TGTGCCAGCACCTCGACTAGCGGTTACTCCTACGAGCAGTACTTC. Translated: CASTSTSGYSYEQYF. The gene calls are TRBV6-6 and TRBJ2-7; the match to TRBD2 covers 9 bases. J gave up 0 bases and V 7 bases, and 7 bases lay outside the gene matches. From germline, CDR1 is MNHNY and CDR2 SVGAGI (reference sequence). This CDR3 region has 15 residues.